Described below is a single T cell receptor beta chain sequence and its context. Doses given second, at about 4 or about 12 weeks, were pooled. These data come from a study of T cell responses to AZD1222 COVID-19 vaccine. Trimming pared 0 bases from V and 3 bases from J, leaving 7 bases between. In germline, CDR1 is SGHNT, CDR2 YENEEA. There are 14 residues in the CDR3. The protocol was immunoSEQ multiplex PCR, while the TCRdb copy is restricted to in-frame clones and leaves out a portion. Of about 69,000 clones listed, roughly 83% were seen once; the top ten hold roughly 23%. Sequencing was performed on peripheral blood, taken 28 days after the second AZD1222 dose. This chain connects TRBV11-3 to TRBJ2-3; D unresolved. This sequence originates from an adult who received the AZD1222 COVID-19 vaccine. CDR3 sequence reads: CASSLDLGTDTQYF. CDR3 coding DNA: TGTGCCAGCAGCTTAGATCTAGGGACAGATACGCAGTATTTT.